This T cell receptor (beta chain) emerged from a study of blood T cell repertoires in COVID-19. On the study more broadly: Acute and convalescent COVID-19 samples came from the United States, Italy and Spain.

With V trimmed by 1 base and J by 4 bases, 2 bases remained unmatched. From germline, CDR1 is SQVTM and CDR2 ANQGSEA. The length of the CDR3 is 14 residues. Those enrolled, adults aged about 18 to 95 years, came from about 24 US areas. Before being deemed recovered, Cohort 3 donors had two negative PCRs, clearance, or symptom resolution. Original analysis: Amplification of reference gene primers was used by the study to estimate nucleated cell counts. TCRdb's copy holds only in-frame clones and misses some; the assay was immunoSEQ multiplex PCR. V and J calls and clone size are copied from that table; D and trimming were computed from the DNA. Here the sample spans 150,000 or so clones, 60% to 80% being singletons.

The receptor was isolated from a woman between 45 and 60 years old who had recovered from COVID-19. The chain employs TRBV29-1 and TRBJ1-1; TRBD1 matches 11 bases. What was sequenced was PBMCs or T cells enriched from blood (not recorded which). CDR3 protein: CSVEGGQGGTEAFF. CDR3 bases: TGCAGCGTTGAAGGGGGACAGGGGGGCACTGAAGCTTTCTTT.